Presented here are 3 T cell receptor beta chains from one specimen sequenced in a study of CD8+CD57+ T cells in acquired aplastic anemia (dated by TCRdb to the late 2010s). TCRdb names Illumina HiSeq 2000 as the instrument used. Profiling of TCR beta VDJ combinations and CDR3 sequences used genomic DNA as the template. TCRdb handled the public reads itself, with Q25 trimming in fastp and clone calling in MiXCR, and kept productive beta chains. Rows merge per CDR3 protein into single entries with the most common DNA and genes. For this sample there are hundreds of thousands of distinct CDR3 sequences; 56% appear just once. In total, the top ten clones hold 1.3% of the sample. The patients picked for sequencing were ones in whom flow cytometry had shown an expansion of CD8+CD57+ cells. Sequencing was done on a sample of sorted CD4+, CD8+, or CD8+CD57+ T cells (not recorded which) from PBMCs. The receptors derive from a human donor with aplastic anemia.

This clonotype was detected a few times. V and J are TRBV20-1 and TRBJ2-7; maybe TRBD2 (5 bases). CDR1 is DFQATT, CDR2 SNEGSKA, per germline (reference sequence). Trimming took 0 bases from V and 3 from J, leaving 15 bases between them. The CDR3 is 15 amino acids. The CDR3 loop is CSARDFRGRDYEQYF. The DNA for the CDR3 is TGCAGTGCTAGAGATTTCCGGGGTCGTGACTACGAGCAGTACTTC.

In the case of this clonotype: A read error may be the cause here, since a much bigger clone is one base away. The CDR3 nucleotides read TGTGCCAGCAGTTTTAGCGGGATGGCAGATACGCAGTATTTT. Protein: CASSFSGMADTQYF. This chain connects TRBV27 to TRBJ2-3; 8 bases align to TRBD2. J gave up 4 bases and V 3 bases, and 3 bases lay outside the gene matches. CDR1 and CDR2 (germline): MNHEY, SMNVEV (reference sequence). This CDR3 has 14 residues.

This clonotype was recorded at least ten times. The CDR3 loop is CASSLAIAGGTDTQYF. CDR3 coding DNA: TGTGCCAGCAGCTTAGCTATAGCGGGGGGCACAGATACGCAGTATTTT. V usage is TRBV7-9 and J usage is TRBJ2-3, with 9 nucleotides matching TRBD2. From germline, CDR1 is SEHNR and CDR2 FQNEAQ (reference sequence). With V trimmed by 0 bases and J by 1 base, 2 bases remained unmatched. The CDR3 contains 16 residues.